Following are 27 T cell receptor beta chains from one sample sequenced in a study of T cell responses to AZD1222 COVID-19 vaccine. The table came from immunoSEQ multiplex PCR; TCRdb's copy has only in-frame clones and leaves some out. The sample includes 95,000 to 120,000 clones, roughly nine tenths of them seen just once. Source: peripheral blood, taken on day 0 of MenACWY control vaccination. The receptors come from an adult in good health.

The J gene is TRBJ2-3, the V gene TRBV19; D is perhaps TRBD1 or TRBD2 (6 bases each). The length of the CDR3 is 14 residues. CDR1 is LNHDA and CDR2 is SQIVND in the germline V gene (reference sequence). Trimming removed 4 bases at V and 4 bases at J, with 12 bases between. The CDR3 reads CASSSRGLPDTQYF. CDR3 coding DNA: TGTGCCAGTAGTAGTCGGGGGCTCCCAGATACGCAGTATTTT.

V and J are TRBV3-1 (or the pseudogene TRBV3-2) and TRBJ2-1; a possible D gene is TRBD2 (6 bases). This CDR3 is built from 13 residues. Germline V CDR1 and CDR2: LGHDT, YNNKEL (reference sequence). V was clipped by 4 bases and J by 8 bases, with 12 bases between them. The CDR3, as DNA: TGTGCCAGCAGCCCGGGACTCACCTATGAGCAGTTCTTC. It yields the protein CASSPGLTYEQFF.

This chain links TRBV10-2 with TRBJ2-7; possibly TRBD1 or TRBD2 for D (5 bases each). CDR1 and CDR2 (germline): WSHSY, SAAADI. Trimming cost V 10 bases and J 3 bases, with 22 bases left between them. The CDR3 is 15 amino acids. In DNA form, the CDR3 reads TGCGCCACCGGGGCAGGATATCAAGGGGTCTACGAGCAGTACTTC. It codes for CATGAGYQGVYEQYF.

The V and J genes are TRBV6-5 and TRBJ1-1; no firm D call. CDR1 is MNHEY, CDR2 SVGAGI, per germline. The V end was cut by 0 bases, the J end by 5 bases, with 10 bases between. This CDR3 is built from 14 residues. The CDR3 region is CASSYSDSATEAFF. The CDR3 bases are TGTGCCAGCAGTTACTCGGATTCGGCGACTGAAGCTTTCTTT.

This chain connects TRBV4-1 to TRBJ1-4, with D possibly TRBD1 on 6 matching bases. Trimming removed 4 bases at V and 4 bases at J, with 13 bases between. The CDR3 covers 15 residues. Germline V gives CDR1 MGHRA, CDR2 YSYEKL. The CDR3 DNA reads TGCGCCAGCAGCCGAACGGACAGTTTTAATGAAAAACTGTTTTTT. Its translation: CASSRTDSFNEKLFF.

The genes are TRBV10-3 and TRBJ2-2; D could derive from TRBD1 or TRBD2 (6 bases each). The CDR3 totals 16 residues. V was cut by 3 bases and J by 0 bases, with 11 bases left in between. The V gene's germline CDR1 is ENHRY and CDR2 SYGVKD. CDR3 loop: CAISDRRGTNTGELFF. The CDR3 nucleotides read TGTGCCATCAGTGATCGGAGGGGGACGAACACCGGGGAGCTGTTTTTT.

The CDR3 loop reads CASSQGSRTEYNSPLHF. In nucleotides, the CDR3 is TGCGCCAGCAGCCAAGGGTCACGGACAGAGTATAATTCACCCCTCCACTTT. The rearrangement joins TRBV4-1 to TRBJ1-6, with a tentative D call TRBD1 (6 bases). The CDR3 loop spans 17 amino acids. V lost 1 base and J lost 4, with 14 bases in between. Looked up from germline, CDR1 is MGHRA and CDR2 is YSYEKL.

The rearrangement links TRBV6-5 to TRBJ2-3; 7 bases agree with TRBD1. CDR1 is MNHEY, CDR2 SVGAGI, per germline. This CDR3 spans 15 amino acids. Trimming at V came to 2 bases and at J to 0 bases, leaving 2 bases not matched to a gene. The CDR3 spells CASSYRGPSTDTQYF. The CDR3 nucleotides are TGTGCCAGCAGTTACAGGGGGCCGAGCACAGATACGCAGTATTTT.

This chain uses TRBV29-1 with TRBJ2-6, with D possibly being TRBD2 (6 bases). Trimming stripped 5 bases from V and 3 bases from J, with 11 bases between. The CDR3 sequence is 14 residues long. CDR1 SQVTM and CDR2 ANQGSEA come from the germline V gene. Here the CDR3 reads CSVLSGGGANVLTF. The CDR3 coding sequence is TGCAGCGTTTTATCCGGGGGTGGGGCCAACGTCCTGACTTTC.

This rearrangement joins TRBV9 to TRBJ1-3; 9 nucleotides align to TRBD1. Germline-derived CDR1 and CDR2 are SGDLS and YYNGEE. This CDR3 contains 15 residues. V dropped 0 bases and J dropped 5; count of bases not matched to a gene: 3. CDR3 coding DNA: TGTGCCAGCAGCGTAGGGGACAGGGATCGAAACACCATATATTTT. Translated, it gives CASSVGDRDRNTIYF.

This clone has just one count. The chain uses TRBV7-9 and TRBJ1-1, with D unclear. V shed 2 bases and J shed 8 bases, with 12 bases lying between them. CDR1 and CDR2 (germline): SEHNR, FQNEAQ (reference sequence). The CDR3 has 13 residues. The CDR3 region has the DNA TGTGCCAGCAGCTTACCTCGGACGGTGGAAGCTTTCTTT. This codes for CASSLPRTVEAFF. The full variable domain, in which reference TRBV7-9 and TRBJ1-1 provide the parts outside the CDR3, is DTGVSQNPRHKITKRGQNVTFRCDPISEHNRLYWYRQTLGQGPEFLTYFQNEAQLEKSRLLSDRFSAERPKGSFSTLEIQRTEQGDSAMYLCASSLPRTVEAFFGQGTRLTVV.

The CDR3 here is CASSLIRTGGSSNYGYTF. Written as DNA, the CDR3 is TGTGCCAGCAGCTTAATTCGGACAGGGGGGAGTTCTAACTATGGCTACACCTTC. V usage is TRBV11-2 and J usage is TRBJ1-2, with TRBD1 matching 10 bases. Trimming cost V 2 bases and J 0 bases; bases outside gene matches: 9. This CDR3 has 18 residues. Germline loops: CDR1 SGHAT, CDR2 FQNNGV.

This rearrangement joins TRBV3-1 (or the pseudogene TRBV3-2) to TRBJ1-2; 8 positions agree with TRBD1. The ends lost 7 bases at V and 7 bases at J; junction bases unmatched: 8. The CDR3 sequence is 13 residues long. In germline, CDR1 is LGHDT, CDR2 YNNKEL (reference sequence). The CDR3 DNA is TGTGCCAGCACCCCGACAGGGGATCTTGGCTACACCTTC. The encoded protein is CASTPTGDLGYTF.

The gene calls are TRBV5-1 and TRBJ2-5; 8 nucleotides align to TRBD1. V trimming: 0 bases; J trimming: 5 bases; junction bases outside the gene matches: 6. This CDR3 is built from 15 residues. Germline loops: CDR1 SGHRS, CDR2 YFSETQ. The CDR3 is CASSLGGGQAETQYF. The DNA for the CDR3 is TGCGCCAGCAGCTTGGGTGGGGGACAGGCGGAGACCCAGTACTTC.

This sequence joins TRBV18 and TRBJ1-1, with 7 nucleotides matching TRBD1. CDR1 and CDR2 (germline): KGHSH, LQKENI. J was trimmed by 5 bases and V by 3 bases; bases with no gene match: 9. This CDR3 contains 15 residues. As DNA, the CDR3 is TGTGCCAGCTCACCGCCCTCGACAGGGTGGACTGAAGCTTTCTTT. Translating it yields CASSPPSTGWTEAFF.

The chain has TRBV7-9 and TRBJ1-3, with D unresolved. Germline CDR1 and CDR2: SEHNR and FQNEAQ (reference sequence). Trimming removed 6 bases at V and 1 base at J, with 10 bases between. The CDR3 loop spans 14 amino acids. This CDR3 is CASRIGLSGNTIYF. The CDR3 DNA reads TGTGCCAGCAGAATAGGGTTGTCTGGAAACACCATATATTTT.

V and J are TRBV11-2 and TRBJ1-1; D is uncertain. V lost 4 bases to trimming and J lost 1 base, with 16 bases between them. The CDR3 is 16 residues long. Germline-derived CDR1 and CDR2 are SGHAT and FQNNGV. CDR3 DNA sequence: TGTGCCAGCAGCTCGGTGGATCTCCTAGCGAACACTGAAGCTTTCTTT. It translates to CASSSVDLLANTEAFF.

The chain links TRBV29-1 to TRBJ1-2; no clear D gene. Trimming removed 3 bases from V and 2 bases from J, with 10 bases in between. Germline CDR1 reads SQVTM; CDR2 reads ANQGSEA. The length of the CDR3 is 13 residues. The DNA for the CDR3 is TGCAGCGTTGAGAAGACAACCAACTATGGCTACACCTTC. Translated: CSVEKTTNYGYTF.

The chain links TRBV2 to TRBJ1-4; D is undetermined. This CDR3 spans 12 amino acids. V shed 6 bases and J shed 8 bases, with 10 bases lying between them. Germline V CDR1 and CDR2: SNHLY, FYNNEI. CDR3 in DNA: TGTGCCAGCAGCGACCAGGCGGAAAAACTGTTTTTT. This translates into CASSDQAEKLFF.

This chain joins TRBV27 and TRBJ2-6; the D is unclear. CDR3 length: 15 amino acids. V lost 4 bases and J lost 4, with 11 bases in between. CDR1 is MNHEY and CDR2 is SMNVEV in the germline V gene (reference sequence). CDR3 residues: CASSSLGSGANVLTF. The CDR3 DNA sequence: TGTGCCAGCAGTTCCCTGGGATCAGGGGCCAACGTCCTGACTTTC. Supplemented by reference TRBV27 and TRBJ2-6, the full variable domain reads EAQVTQNPRYLITVTGKKLTVTCSQNMNHEYMSWYRQDPGLGLRQIYYSMNVEVTDKGDVPEGYKVSRKEKRNFPLILESPSPNQTSLYFCASSSLGSGANVLTFGAGSRLTVL.

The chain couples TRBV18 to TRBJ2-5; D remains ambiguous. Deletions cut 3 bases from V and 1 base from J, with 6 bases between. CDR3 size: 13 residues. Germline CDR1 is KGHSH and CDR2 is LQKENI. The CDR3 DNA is TGTGCCAGCTCACCCGGCAGCCAAGAGACCCAGTACTTC. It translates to CASSPGSQETQYF.

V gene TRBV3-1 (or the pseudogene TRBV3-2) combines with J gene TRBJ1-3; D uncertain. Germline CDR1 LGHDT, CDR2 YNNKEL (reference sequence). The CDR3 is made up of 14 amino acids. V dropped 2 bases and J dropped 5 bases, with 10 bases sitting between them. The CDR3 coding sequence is TGTGCCAGCAGCCAAACACCCTCGAGAAACACCATATATTTT. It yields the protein CASSQTPSRNTIYF.

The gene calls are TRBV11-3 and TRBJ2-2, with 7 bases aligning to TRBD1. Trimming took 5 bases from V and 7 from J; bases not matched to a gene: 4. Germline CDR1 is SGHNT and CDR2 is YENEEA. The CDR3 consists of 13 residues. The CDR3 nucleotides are TGTGCCAGCAGCCGTGACAGGGACGGGGAGCTGTTTTTT. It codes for CASSRDRDGELFF. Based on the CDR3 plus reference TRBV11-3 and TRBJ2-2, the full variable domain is EAGVVQSPRYKIIEKKQPVAFWCNPISGHNTLYWYLQNLGQGPELLIRYENEEAVDDSQLPKDRFSAERLKGVDSTLKIQPAELGDSAVYLCASSRDRDGELFFGEGSRLTVL.

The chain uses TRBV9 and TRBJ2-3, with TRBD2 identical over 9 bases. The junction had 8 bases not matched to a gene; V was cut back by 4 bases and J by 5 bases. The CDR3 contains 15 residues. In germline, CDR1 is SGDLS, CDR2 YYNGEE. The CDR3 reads CASSTSGGPLDTQYF. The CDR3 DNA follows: TGTGCCAGCAGCACCAGCGGGGGGCCTCTAGATACGCAGTATTTT. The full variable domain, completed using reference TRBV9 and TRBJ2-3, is DSGVTQTPKHLITATGQRVTLRCSPRSGDLSVYWYQQSLDQGLQFLIQYYNGEERAKGNILERFSAQQFPDLHSELNLSSLELGDSALYFCASSTSGGPLDTQYFGPGTRLTVL.

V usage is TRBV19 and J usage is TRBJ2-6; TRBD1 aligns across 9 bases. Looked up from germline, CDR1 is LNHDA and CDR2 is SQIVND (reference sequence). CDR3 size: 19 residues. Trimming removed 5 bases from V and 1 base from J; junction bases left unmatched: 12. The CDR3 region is CASSPNRGQGQSGANVLTF. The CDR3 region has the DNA TGTGCCAGTAGTCCAAACCGGGGACAGGGACAGTCTGGGGCCAACGTCCTGACTTTC. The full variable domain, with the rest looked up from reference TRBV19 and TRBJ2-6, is DGGITQSPKYLFRKEGQNVTLSCEQNLNHDAMYWYRQDPGQGLRLIYYSQIVNDFQKGDIAEGYSVSREKKESFPLTVTSAQKNPTAFYLCASSPNRGQGQSGANVLTFGAGSRLTVL.

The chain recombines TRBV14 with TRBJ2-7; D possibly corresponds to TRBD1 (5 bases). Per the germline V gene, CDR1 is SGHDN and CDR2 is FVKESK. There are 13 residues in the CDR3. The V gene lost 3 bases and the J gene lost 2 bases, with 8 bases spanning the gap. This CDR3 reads CASSQTVPYEQYF. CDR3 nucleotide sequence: TGTGCCAGCAGCCAGACAGTTCCCTACGAGCAGTACTTC. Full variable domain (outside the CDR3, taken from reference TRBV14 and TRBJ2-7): EAGVTQFPSHSVIEKGQTVTLRCDPISGHDNLYWYRRVMGKEIKFLLHFVKESKQDESGMPNNRFLAERTGGTYSTLKVQPAELEDSGVYFCASSQTVPYEQYFGPGTRLTVT.

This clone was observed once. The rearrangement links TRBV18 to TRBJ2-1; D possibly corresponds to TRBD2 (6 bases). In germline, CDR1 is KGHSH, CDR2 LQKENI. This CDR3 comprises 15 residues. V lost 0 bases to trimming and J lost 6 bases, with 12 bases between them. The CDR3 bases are TGTGCCAGCTCACCACCCGGGACTTACCTCAATGAGCAGTTCTTC. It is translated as CASSPPGTYLNEQFF.